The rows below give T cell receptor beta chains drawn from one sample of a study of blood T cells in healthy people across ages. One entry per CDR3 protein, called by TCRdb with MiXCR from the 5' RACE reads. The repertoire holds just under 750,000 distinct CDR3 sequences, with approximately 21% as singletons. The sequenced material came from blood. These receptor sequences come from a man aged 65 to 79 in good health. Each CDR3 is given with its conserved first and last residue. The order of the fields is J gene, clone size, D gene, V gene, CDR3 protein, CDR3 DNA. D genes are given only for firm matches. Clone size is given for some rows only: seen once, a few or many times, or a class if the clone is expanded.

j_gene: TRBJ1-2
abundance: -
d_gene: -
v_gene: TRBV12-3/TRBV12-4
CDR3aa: CASSFRDERYGYTF
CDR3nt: TGTGCCAGCAGTTTCCGGGACGAACGCTATGGCTACACCTTC

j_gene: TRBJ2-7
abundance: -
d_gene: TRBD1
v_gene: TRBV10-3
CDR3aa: CAISAGQGSHEQYF
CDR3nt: TGTGCCATCAGTGCGGGACAGGGGTCCCACGAGCAGTACTTC

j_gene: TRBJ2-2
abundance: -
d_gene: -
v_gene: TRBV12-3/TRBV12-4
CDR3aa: CASTLTGPNTGELFF
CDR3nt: TGTGCCAGCACTTTGACAGGACCGAACACCGGGGAGCTGTTTTTT

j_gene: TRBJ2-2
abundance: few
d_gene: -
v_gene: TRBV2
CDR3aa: CASRFLGELFF
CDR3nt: TGTGCCAGCAGATTCCTGGGGGAGCTGTTTTTT

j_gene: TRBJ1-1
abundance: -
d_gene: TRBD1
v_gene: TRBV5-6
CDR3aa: CASSFPRTGGGWTEAFF
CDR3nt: TGTGCCAGCAGCTTCCCTAGGACAGGGGGCGGTTGGACTGAAGCTTTCTTT

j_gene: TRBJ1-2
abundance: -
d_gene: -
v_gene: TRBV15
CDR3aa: CATSRDAGYTF
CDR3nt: TGTGCCACCAGCAGAGATGCAGGCTACACCTTC

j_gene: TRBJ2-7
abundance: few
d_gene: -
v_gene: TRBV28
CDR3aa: CASKVAGDYEQYF
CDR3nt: TGTGCCAGCAAGGTGGCAGGGGACTACGAGCAGTACTTC

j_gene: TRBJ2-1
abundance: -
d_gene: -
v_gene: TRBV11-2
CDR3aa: CASSFTTGPYNEQFF
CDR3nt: TGTGCCAGCAGCTTCACTACAGGACCCTACAATGAGCAGTTCTTC

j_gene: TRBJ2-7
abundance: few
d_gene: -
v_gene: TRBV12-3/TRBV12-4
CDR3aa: CASSFDSGYEQYF
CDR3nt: TGTGCCAGCAGTTTCGACAGTGGATACGAGCAGTACTTC

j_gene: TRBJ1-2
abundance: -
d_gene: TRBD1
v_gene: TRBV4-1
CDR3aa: CASSQTPIPRTGADYGYTF
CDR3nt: TGCGCCAGCAGCCAAACCCCAATTCCACGGACAGGGGCCGACTATGGCTACACCTTC

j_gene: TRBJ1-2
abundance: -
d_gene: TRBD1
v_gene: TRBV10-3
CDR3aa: CAISVTGGMDYGYTF
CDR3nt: TGTGCCATCAGTGTCACAGGGGGCATGGACTATGGCTACACCTTC

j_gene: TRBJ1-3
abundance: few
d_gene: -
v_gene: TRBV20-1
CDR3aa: CSARRTGNTIYF
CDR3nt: TGCAGTGCTAGAAGAACTGGAAACACCATATATTTT

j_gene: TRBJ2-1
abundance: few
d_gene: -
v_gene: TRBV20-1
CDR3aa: CSPGGDYNEQFF
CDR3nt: TGCAGTCCCGGCGGGGACTACAATGAGCAGTTCTTC

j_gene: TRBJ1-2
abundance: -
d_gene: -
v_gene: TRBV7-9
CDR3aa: CASSLVAGNYGYTF
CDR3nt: TGTGCCAGCAGCTTAGTAGCAGGGAACTATGGCTACACCTTC

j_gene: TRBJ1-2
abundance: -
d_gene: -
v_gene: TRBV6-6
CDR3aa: CASSDGGGYGYTF
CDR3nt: TGTGCCAGCAGTGACGGGGGCGGCTATGGCTACACCTTC

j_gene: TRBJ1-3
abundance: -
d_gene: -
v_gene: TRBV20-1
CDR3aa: CSVVGDAGNTIYF
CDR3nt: TGCAGCGTCGTAGGGGACGCTGGAAACACCATATATTTT

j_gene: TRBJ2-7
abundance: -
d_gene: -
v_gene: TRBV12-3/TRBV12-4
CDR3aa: CASSPEEYLTYEQYF
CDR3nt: TGTGCCAGCAGTCCCGAGGAGTATCTGACCTACGAGCAGTACTTC

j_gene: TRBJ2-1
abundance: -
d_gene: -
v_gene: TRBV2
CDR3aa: CASSDLALSSYNEQFF
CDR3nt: TGTGCCAGCAGTGACCTAGCGTTGAGCTCCTACAATGAGCAGTTCTTC

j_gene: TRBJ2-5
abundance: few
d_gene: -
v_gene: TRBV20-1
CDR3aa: CSARVVGGGETQYF
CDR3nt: TGCAGTGCTAGAGTGGTCGGAGGAGGGGAGACCCAGTACTTC

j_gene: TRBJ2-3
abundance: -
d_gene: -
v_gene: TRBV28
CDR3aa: CASSLPPATQYF
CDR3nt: TGTGCCAGCAGTCTGCCCCCAGCTACGCAGTATTTT

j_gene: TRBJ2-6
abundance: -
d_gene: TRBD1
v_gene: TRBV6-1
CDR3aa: CASSEGQGGSGANVLTF
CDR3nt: TGTGCCAGCAGTGAGGGACAGGGCGGCTCTGGGGCCAACGTCCTGACTTTC

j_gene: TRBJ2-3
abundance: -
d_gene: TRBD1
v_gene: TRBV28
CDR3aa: CASSLPIGTGTDTQYF
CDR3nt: TGTGCCAGCAGTTTACCTATCGGGACAGGGACAGATACGCAGTATTTT

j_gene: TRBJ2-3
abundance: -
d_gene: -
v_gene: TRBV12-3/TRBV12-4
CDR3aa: CASSYHVVADRSDTQYF
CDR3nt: TGTGCCAGCAGCTACCACGTGGTAGCGGACAGGTCAGATACGCAGTATTTT

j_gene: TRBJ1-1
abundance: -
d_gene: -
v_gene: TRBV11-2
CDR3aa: CASSSRAMNTEAFF
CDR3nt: TGTGCCAGCAGCTCCAGGGCCATGAACACTGAAGCTTTCTTT

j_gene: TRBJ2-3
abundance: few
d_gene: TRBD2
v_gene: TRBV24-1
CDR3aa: CATSDLMGLAETQYF
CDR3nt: TGTGCCACCAGTGATTTGATGGGACTAGCGGAAACGCAGTATTTT

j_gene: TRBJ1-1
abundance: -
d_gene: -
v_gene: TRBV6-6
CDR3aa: CASAGQSTMNTEAFF
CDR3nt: TGTGCCAGCGCGGGTCAGAGTACCATGAACACTGAAGCTTTCTTT

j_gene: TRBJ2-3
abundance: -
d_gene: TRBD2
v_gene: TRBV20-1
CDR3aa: CSARRLAGDTQYF
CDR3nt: TGCAGTGCTAGGCGACTAGCGGGAGATACGCAGTATTTT

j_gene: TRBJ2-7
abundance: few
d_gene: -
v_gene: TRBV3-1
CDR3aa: CASSQVARLSGEQYF
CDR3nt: TGTGCCAGCAGCCAAGTAGCCCGACTTAGCGGCGAGCAGTACTTC

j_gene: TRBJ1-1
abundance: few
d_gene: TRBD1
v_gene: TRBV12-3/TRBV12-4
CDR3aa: CASSSQGDRLNTEAFF
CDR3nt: TGTGCCAGCAGTTCCCAGGGGGATCGCCTTAACACTGAAGCTTTCTTT

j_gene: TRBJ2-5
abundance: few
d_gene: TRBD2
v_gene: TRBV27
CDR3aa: CASSLAGTSGDLQETQYF
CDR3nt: TGTGCCAGCAGTTTGGCCGGGACTAGCGGGGACCTCCAAGAGACCCAGTACTTC

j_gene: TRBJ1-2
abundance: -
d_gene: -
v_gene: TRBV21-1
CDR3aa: CASSKGFRTNYGYTF
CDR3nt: TGTGCCAGCAGCAAAGGGTTCCGTACTAACTATGGCTACACCTTC

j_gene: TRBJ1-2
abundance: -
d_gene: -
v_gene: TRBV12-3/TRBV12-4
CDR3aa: CASSLLGYGYYGYTF
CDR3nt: TGTGCCAGCAGTTTACTGGGGTACGGGTACTATGGCTACACCTTC

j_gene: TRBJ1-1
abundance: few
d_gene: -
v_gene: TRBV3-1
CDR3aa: CASSPGVAANTEAFF
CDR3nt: TGTGCCAGCAGCCCGGGAGTCGCAGCGAACACTGAAGCTTTCTTT

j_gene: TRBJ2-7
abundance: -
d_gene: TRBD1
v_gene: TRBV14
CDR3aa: CASRPGTGTGEQYF
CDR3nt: TGTGCCAGCAGACCCGGGACAGGGACTGGCGAGCAGTACTTC

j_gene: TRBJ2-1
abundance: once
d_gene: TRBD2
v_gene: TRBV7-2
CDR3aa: CVSSPSGTSGYNEQFF
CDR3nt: TGTGTCAGCAGCCCTTCAGGGACTAGCGGATACAATGAGCAGTTCTTC

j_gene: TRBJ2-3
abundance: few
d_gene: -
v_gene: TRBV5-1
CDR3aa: CASSPRIDDTQYF
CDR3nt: TGCGCCAGCAGTCCGCGGATAGACGATACGCAGTATTTT

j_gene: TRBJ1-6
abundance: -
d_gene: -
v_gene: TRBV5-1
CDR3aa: CASSNSGLQDSPLHF
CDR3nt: TGCGCCAGCAGCAACTCCGGACTCCAAGATTCACCCCTCCACTTT

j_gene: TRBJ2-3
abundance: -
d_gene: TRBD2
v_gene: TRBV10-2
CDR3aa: CASTLAGGQRDTQYF
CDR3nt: TGCGCCAGCACTCTAGCGGGGGGGCAGAGAGATACGCAGTATTTT

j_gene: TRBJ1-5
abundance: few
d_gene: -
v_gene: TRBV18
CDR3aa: CASSPGDNQPQHF
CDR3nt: TGTGCCAGCTCACCGGGGGATAATCAGCCCCAGCATTTT

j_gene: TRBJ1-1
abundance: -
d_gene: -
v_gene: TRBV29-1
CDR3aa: CSVRGHWNTEAFF
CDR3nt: TGCAGCGTGAGAGGACACTGGAACACTGAAGCTTTCTTT

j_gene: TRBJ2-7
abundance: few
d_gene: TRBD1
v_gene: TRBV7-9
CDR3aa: CASSFPGQVIYEQYF
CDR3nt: TGTGCCAGCAGCTTCCCGGGACAGGTGATATACGAGCAGTACTTC

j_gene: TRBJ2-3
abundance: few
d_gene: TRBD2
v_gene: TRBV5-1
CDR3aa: CASSLERGTSGDTQYF
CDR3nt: TGCGCCAGCAGCTTGGAGCGGGGGACTAGCGGGGATACGCAGTATTTT

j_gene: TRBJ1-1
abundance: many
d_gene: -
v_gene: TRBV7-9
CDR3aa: CASSLGSAGMNTEAFF
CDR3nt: TGTGCCAGCAGCTTAGGAAGTGCGGGGATGAACACTGAAGCTTTCTTT

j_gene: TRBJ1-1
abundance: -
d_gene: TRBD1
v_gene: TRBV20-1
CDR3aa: CSARDRAPEAFF
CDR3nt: TGCAGTGCTAGGGACAGGGCCCCTGAAGCTTTCTTT

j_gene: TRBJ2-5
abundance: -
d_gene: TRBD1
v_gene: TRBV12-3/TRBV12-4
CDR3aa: CASSSQGTLATGETQYF
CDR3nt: TGTGCCAGCAGCTCACAGGGGACGCTGGCGACGGGGGAGACCCAGTACTTC

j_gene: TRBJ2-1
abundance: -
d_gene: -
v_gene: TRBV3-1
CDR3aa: CASSSQGGVEQFF
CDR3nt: TGTGCCAGCAGCTCCCAAGGGGGGGTCGAGCAGTTCTTC

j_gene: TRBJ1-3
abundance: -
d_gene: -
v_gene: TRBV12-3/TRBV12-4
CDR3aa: CASSSLFMGDSGNTIYF
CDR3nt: TGTGCCAGCAGTTCACTCTTTATGGGAGACTCTGGAAACACCATATATTTT

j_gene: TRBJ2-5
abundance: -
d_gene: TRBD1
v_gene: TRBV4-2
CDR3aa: CASSHGTGEGETQYF
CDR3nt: TGTGCCAGCAGCCACGGGACAGGGGAAGGAGAGACCCAGTACTTC

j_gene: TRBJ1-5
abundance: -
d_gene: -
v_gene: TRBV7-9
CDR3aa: CASSSNVGVQPQHF
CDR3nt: TGTGCCAGCAGCTCGAACGTGGGGGTTCAGCCCCAGCATTTT

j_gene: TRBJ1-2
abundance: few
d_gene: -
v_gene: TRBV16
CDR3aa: CASSQQGSGGYTF
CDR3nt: TGTGCCAGCAGCCAACAGGGGAGCGGCGGCTACACCTTC

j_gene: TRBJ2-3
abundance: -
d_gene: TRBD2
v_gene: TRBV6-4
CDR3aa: CASSESGAGTDTQYF
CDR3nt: TGTGCCAGCAGTGAAAGCGGGGCGGGCACAGATACGCAGTATTTT

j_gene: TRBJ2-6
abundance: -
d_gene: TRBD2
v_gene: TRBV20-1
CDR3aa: CSAMTASGTSGANVLTF
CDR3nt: TGCAGTGCTATGACTGCTAGCGGGACTTCTGGGGCCAACGTCCTGACTTTC

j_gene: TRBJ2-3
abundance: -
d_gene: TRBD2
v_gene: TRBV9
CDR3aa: CASSVGLAGEETQYF
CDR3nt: TGTGCCAGCAGCGTAGGACTAGCGGGAGAGGAAACGCAGTATTTT

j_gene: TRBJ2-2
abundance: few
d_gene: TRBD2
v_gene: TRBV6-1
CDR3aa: CASSDFQGLAGSNTGELFF
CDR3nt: TGTGCCAGCAGTGACTTCCAGGGACTAGCGGGTTCGAACACCGGGGAGCTGTTTTTT

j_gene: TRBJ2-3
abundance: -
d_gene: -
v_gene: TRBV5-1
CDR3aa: CASSLSGAQADTQYF
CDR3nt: TGCGCCAGCAGCTTGAGTGGGGCTCAGGCAGATACGCAGTATTTT